These T cell receptor beta chains were read from a single sample in a study of T cells in Graves' hyperthyroidism and ophthalmopathy. TCRdb re-called the multiplex PCR reads with MiXCR, one entry per CDR3 protein. Here the sample spans hundreds of thousands of distinct CDR3 sequences, nearly 45% being singletons. The sequencing sample was made of peripheral blood or thyroid tissue (not recorded which). These receptors all stem from an adult man with Graves' disease, either hyperthyroidism or ophthalmopathy (not recorded which). The CDR3 runs from the conserved cysteine through the conserved F or W. A D gene is named only where the DNA matches it firmly. Size values are once, few and many counts, or a class for expanded clones, and some rows have none.

V	J	size	D	CDR3	DNA
TRBV29-1	TRBJ1-1	-	-	CSLGANEAFF	TGCAGCCTGGGGGCCAATGAAGCTTTCTTT
TRBV7-7	TRBJ2-2	few	-	CASSLGAGIGTGELFF	TGTGCTAGCAGCTTAGGGGCAGGGATCGGCACCGGGGAGCTGTTTTTT
TRBV2	TRBJ1-4	-	TRBD1	CASSEGTGVEKLFF	TGTGCCAGCAGTGAAGGGACAGGGGTTGAAAAACTGTTTTTT
TRBV7-9	TRBJ1-2	once	-	CASSHTRRGYGYTF	TGTGCCAGCAGTCACACGCGAAGGGGCTATGGCTACACCTTC
TRBV7-2	TRBJ2-2	few	TRBD2	CASSLVTSGITGELFF	TGTGCCAGCAGCTTAGTGACTAGCGGGATCACCGGGGAGCTGTTTTTT
TRBV9	TRBJ1-1	few	-	CASSQGEGEAFF	TGTGCCAGCAGCCAAGGTGAAGGTGAAGCTTTCTTT
TRBV24-1	TRBJ1-5	-	TRBD1	CATGGQGPNQPQHF	TGTGCCACCGGCGGACAGGGTCCCAATCAACCCCAGCATTTT
TRBV7-9	TRBJ1-4	-	-	CASSLATGDGGEKLFF	TGTGCCAGCAGCTTAGCGACGGGGGACGGAGGTGAAAAACTGTTTTTT
TRBV20-1	TRBJ1-2	-	TRBD1	CSAREGQGGGYTF	TGCAGTGCTAGAGAAGGACAGGGCGGAGGCTACACCTTC
TRBV29-1	TRBJ1-1	-	-	CSVLTFGTEAFF	TGCAGCGTGTTAACATTCGGAACTGAAGCTTTCTTT
TRBV5-8	TRBJ1-1	-	TRBD1	CASSLSGGHTEAFF	TGTGCCAGCAGCTTGTCAGGGGGCCACACTGAAGCTTTCTTT
TRBV12-3/TRBV12-4	TRBJ1-5	-	TRBD1	CASSVAGQGLTQPQHF	TGTGCCAGCAGCGTAGCGGGACAGGGCTTAACTCAGCCCCAGCATTTT
TRBV29-1	TRBJ1-1	few	TRBD1	CSVDKLGGDNTEAFF	TGCAGCGTTGATAAGTTAGGGGGCGATAATACTGAAGCTTTCTTT
TRBV30	TRBJ1-6	many	-	CAWEGTDNSPLHF	TGTGCCTGGGAGGGGACTGATAATTCACCCCTCCACTTT
TRBV2	TRBJ1-2	many	-	CASSESSAVYGYTF	TGTGCCAGCAGTGAATCATCGGCGGTCTATGGCTACACCTTC
TRBV6-1	TRBJ2-5	once	TRBD2	CASKTSGIFETQYF	TGTGCCAGCAAAACTAGCGGGATTTTTGAGACCCAGTACTTC
TRBV25-1	TRBJ2-7	many	-	CASSSDDRAYEQYF	TGTGCCAGCAGTTCGGATGACCGAGCCTACGAGCAGTACTTC
TRBV6-6	TRBJ2-7	-	-	CASSRPQRKGKAYEQYF	TGTGCCAGCAGCCGCCCCCAAAGAAAAGGGAAAGCCTACGAGCAGTACTTC
TRBV2	TRBJ2-5	-	TRBD2	CASSVAGVNQETQYF	TGTGCCAGCAGCGTGGCGGGGGTCAACCAAGAGACCCAGTACTTC
TRBV19	TRBJ2-6	-	TRBD2	CASTRGGGSGANVLTF	TGTGCCAGTACTCGTGGGGGGGGCTCTGGGGCCAACGTCCTGACTTTC
TRBV2	TRBJ1-1	many	-	CASRGGRTEAFF	TGTGCCAGCAGAGGAGGTCGCACTGAAGCTTTCTTT
TRBV10-3	TRBJ1-5	-	TRBD1	CASRLGQGQPQHF	TGTGCCAGCAGACTGGGACAGGGGCAGCCCCAGCATTTT
TRBV5-1	TRBJ1-1	many	-	CASSLEGRTNTEAFF	TGCGCCAGCAGCTTGGAGGGTCGGACGAACACTGAAGCTTTCTTT
TRBV6-1	TRBJ2-2	-	TRBD2	CASTTGTSGGAGELFF	TGTGCCAGCACCACAGGGACTAGCGGGGGGGCCGGGGAGCTGTTTTTT
TRBV7-2	TRBJ2-7	-	-	CASSLGPGLYEQYF	TGTGCCAGCAGCTTAGGTCCGGGACTCTACGAGCAGTACTTC
TRBV2	TRBJ1-2	many	TRBD1	CASKGTGSIYGYTF	TGTGCCAGCAAGGGGACAGGGTCTATCTATGGCTACACCTTC
TRBV29-1	TRBJ1-5	many	-	CSAKEGDQPQHF	TGCAGCGCCAAGGAGGGGGACCAGCCCCAGCATTTT
TRBV24-1	TRBJ1-5	-	TRBD1	CATSDTDRVSGQPQHF	TGTGCCACCAGTGACACAGACAGGGTATCCGGTCAGCCCCAGCATTTT
TRBV11-3	TRBJ2-7	once	TRBD1	CASSQGGQSSYEQYF	TGTGCCAGCAGTCAAGGGGGACAGAGCTCCTACGAGCAGTACTTC